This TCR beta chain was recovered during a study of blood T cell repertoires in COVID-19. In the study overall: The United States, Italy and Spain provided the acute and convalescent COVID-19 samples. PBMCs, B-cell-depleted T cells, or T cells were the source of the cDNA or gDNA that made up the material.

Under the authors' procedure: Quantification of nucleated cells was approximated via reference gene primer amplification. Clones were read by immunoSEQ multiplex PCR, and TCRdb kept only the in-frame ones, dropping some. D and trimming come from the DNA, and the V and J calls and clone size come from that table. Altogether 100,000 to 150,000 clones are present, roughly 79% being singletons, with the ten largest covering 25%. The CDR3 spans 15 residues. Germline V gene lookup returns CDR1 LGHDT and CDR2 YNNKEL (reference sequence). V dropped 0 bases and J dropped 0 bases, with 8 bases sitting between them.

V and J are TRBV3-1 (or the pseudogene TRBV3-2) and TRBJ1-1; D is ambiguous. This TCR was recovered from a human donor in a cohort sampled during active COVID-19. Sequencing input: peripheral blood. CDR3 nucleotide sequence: TGTGCCAGCAGCCAAGATCCGGGTATGAACACTGAAGCTTTCTTT. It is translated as CASSQDPGMNTEAFF.